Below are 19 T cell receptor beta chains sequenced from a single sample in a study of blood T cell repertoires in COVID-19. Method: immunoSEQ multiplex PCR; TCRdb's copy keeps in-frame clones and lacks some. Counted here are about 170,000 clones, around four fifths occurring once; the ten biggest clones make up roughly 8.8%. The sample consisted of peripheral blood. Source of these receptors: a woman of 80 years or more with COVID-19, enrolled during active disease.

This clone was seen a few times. The CDR3 region has the DNA TGTGCCAGCAGTGAATTGGCCCATTCCTCCACCGGGGAGCTGTTTTTT. Its translation is CASSELAHSSTGELFF. The rearrangement uses TRBV6-1 and TRBJ2-2, with D unresolved. The CDR3 is 16 amino acids. CDR1 is MNHNS, CDR2 SASEGT, per germline. Trimming took off 2 bases at V and 4 bases at J, with 14 bases between the two ends.

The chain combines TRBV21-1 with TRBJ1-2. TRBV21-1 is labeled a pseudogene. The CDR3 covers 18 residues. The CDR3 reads CASSKGWEAFHPFYGYTF. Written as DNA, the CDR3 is TGTGCCAGCAGCAAAGGGTGGGAGGCCTTTCACCCCTTCTATGGCTACACCTTC.

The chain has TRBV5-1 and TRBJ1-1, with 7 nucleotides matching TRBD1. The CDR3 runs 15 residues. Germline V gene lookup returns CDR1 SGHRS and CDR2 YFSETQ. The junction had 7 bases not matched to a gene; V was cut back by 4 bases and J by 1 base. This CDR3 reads CASSPVDRRNTEAFF. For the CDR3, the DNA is TGCGCCAGCAGCCCCGTGGACAGGCGGAACACTGAAGCTTTCTTT.

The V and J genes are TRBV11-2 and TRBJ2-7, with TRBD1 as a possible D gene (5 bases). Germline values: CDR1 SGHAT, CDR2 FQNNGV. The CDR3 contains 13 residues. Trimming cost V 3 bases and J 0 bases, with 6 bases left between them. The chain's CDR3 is CASSLDNSYEQYF. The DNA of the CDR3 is TGTGCCAGCAGCTTGGACAACTCCTACGAGCAGTACTTC.

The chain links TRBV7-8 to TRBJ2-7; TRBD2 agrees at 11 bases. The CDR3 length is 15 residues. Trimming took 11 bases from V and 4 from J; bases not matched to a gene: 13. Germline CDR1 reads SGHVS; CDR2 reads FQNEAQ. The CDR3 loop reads CASGGLAGEGYEQYF. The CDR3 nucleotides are TGTGCCTCGGGAGGACTAGCGGGTGAAGGGTACGAGCAGTACTTC.

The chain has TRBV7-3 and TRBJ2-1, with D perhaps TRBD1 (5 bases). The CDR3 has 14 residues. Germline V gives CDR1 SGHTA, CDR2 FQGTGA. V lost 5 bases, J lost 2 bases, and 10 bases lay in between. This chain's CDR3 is CASSQTGTYNEQFF. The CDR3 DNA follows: TGTGCCAGCAGCCAAACAGGTACCTACAATGAGCAGTTCTTC.

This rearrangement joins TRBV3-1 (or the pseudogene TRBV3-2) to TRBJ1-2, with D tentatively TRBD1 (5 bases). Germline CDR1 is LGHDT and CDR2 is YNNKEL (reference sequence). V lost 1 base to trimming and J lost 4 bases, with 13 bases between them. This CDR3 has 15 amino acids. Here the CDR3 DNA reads TGTGCCAGCAGCCAAGGGGGCCCTCACCCCTATGGCTACACCTTC. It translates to CASSQGGPHPYGYTF.

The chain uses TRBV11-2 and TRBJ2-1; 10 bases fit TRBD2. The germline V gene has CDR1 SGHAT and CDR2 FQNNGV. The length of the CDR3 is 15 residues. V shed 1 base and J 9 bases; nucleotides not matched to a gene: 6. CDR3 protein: CASSLVTSGAGEQFF. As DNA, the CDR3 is TGTGCCAGCAGCTTAGTAACTAGCGGGGCGGGTGAGCAGTTCTTC.

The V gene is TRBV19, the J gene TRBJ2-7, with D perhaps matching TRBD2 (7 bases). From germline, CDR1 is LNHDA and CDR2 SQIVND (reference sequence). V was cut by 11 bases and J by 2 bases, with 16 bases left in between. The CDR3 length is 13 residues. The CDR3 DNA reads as TGTGCCCCAGGGGAGGGAGTGCCCTACGAGCAGTACTTC. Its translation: CAPGEGVPYEQYF. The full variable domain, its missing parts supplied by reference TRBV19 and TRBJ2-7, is DGGITQSPKYLFRKEGQNVTLSCEQNLNHDAMYWYRQDPGQGLRLIYYSQIVNDFQKGDIAEGYSVSREKKESFPLTVTSAQKNPTAFYLCAPGEGVPYEQYFGPGTRLTVT.

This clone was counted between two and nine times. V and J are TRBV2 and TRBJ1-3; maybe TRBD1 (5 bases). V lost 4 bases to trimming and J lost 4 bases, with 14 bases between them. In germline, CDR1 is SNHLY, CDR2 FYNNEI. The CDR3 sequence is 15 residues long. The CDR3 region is CASSASQGRGNTIYF. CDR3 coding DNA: TGTGCCAGCAGTGCTTCCCAGGGAAGAGGAAACACCATATATTTT.

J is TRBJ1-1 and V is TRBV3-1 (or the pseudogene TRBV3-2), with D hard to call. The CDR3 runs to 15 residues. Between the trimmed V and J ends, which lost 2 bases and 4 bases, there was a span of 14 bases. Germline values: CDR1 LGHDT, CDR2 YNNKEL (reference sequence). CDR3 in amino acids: CASSQYVGSGTEAFF. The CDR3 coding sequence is TGTGCCAGCAGCCAATACGTTGGGAGCGGCACTGAAGCTTTCTTT.

As DNA, the CDR3 is TGTGCCATCAAGCGAGGTACTTTTTATGGCTACACCTTC. It specifies CAIKRGTFYGYTF. The V call is TRBV10-3, the J call TRBJ1-2; D gene ambiguous. The CDR3 length is 13 residues. Trimming stripped 7 bases from V and 5 bases from J, with 14 bases between. The germline gives CDR1 ENHRY, CDR2 SYGVKD.

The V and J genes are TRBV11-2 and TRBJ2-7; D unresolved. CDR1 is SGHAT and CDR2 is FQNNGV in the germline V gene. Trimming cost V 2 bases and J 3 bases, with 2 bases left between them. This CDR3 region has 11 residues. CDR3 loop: CASSLLYEQYF. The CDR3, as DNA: TGTGCCAGCAGCTTACTCTACGAGCAGTACTTC.

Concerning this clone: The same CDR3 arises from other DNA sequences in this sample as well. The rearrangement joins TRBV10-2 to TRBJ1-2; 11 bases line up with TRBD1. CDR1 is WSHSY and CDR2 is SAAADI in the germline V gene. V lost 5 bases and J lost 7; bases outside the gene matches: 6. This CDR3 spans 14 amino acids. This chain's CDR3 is CASSPGQGAGGYTF. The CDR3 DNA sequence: TGCGCCAGCAGTCCTGGACAGGGGGCGGGTGGCTACACCTTC.

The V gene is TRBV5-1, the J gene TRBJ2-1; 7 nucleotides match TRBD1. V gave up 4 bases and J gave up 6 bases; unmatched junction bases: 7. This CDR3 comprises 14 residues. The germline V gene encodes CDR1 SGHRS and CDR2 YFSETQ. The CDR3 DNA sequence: TGCGCCAGCAGCACCGGACAGGCCGGCAATGAGCAGTTCTTC. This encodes CASSTGQAGNEQFF.

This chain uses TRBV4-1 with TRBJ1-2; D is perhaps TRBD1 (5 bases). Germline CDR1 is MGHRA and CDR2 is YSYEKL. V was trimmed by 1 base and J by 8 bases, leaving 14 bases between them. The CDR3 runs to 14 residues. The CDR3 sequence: CASSQVTRWTGYTF. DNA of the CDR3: TGCGCCAGCAGCCAAGTCACGCGCTGGACAGGCTACACCTTC.

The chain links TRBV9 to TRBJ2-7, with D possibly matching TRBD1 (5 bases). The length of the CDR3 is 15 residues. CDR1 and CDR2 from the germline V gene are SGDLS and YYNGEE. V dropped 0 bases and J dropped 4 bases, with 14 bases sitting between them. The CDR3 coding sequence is TGTGCCAGCAGCGTAGGGGGCAGCCCCGGTTACGAGCAGTACTTC. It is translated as CASSVGGSPGYEQYF.

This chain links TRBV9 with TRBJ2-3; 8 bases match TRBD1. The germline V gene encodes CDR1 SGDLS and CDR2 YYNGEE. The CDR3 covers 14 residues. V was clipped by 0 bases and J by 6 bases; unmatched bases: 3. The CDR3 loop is CASSVGQGTDTQYF. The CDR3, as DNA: TGTGCCAGCAGCGTAGGACAGGGGACCGATACGCAGTATTTT.

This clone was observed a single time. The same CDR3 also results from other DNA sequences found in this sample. CDR3 bases: TGTGCCAGCAGCCAAGATACAGGGTATGGCTACACCTTC. Amino acid sequence: CASSQDTGYGYTF. This rearrangement joins TRBV3-1 (or the pseudogene TRBV3-2) to TRBJ1-2, with D possibly being TRBD1 (6 bases). From germline, CDR1 is LGHDT and CDR2 YNNKEL (reference sequence). The CDR3 is 13 residues long. V was clipped by 0 bases and J by 5 bases, with 7 bases between them.